These 29 T cell receptor beta chains came from one sample sequenced in a study of cytomegalovirus exposure and HLA in healthy donors. A multiplex PCR was run with 60 Vbeta primers and 13 Jbeta primers. The repertoire was sequenced with immunoSEQ multiplex PCR; TCRdb's copy has only in-frame clones and lacks some. The top ten hold around 8.8% of the sample, which has around 130,000 clones, around two thirds seen once. Sequenced input: PBMCs. The receptor source for this set is a middle-aged woman in good health and CMV-seropositive.

This rearrangement joins TRBV11-3 to TRBJ1-1, with D hard to call. The germline CDR1 and CDR2 sequences are SGHNT and YENEEA. Trimming pared 0 bases from V and 3 bases from J, leaving 8 bases between. CDR3 length: 14 amino acids. The CDR3 protein is CASSLEGADTEAFF. The CDR3 region has the DNA TGTGCCAGCAGCTTAGAGGGCGCAGACACTGAAGCTTTCTTT. The variable domain in full, completed from reference TRBV11-3 and TRBJ1-1, reads EAGVVQSPRYKIIEKKQPVAFWCNPISGHNTLYWYLQNLGQGPELLIRYENEEAVDDSQLPKDRFSAERLKGVDSTLKIQPAELGDSAVYLCASSLEGADTEAFFGQGTRLTVV.

The chain uses TRBV6-5 and TRBJ1-3, with a possible D match to TRBD1 (5 bases). V lost 4 bases and J lost 0, with 13 bases in between. CDR3 size: 16 residues. Germline V CDR1 and CDR2: MNHEY, SVGAGI. In DNA form, the CDR3 reads TGTGCCAGCAGTTCCCGAACAGGACCCTCTGGAAACACCATATATTTT. The encoded protein is CASSSRTGPSGNTIYF.

The genes are TRBV5-8 and TRBJ2-6, with D perhaps matching TRBD1 (6 bases). CDR1 and CDR2 (germline): SGHTS, YDEGEE. The V end was cut by 0 bases, the J end by 4 bases, with 11 bases between. The CDR3 contains 16 residues. CDR3 bases: TGTGCCAGCAGCTTGGGGACAGTAAACGGGGCCAACGTCCTGACTTTC. Translating it yields CASSLGTVNGANVLTF.

This chain uses TRBV6-1 with TRBJ1-1, with 9 bases that match TRBD1. The trim removed 8 bases at V and 5 bases at J, leaving 9 bases unmatched. Germline-derived CDR1 and CDR2 are MNHNS and SASEGT. The CDR3 runs to 14 residues. CDR3 sequence reads: CASGQQGAGTEAFF. CDR3 DNA: TGTGCCAGCGGTCAACAGGGGGCGGGAACTGAAGCTTTCTTT.

The chain couples TRBV4-1 to TRBJ2-7; D may be TRBD2 (6 bases). This CDR3 contains 16 residues. V lost 3 bases and J lost 0, with 15 bases in between. The germline V gene encodes CDR1 MGHRA and CDR2 YSYEKL. The CDR3 nucleotides are TGCGCCAGCAGCCAGGCCGGGACTTACAGCTCCTACGAGCAGTACTTC. It codes for CASSQAGTYSSYEQYF.

The chain couples TRBV6-5 to TRBJ1-4; TRBD1 aligns across 8 bases. The CDR3 contains 14 residues. In germline, CDR1 is MNHEY, CDR2 SVGAGI. V dropped 6 bases and J dropped 2; count of bases not matched to a gene: 2. The CDR3 sequence is CASSTGGTNEKLFF. CDR3 nucleotide sequence: TGTGCCAGCAGCACAGGGGGGACTAATGAAAAACTGTTTTTT.

In this sample, this clone turned up a few times. The chain uses TRBV4-1 and TRBJ2-7, with 7 nucleotides matching TRBD1. The CDR3 runs 16 residues. J lost 5 bases, V lost 1 base, and 11 bases had no gene match. Germline CDR1 MGHRA, CDR2 YSYEKL. The DNA of the CDR3 is TGCGCCAGCAGCCAAGGACCCCAGACAGGGATCCACGAGCAGTACTTC. Protein product: CASSQGPQTGIHEQYF.

This chain joins TRBV11-1 and TRBJ2-1; perhaps TRBD2 as D (5 bases). V was pared by 0 bases and J by 4 bases, with 10 bases between. The germline V gene encodes CDR1 SGHAT and CDR2 FQDESV (reference sequence). This CDR3 has 15 amino acids. The CDR3 coding sequence is TGTGCCAGCAGCTTAGCTCGCGGGCGGTACAATGAGCAGTTCTTC. Its translation: CASSLARGRYNEQFF. Using reference TRBV11-1 and TRBJ2-1 for the parts outside the CDR3, the full variable domain is EAEVAQSPRYKITEKSQAVAFWCDPISGHATLYWYRQILGQGPELLVQFQDESVVDDSQLPKDRFSAERLKGVDSTLKIQPAELGDSAMYLCASSLARGRYNEQFFGPGTRLTVL.

The rearrangement uses TRBV10-1 and TRBJ2-3; D perhaps matches TRBD1 (5 bases). Trimming took 0 bases from V and 0 from J, leaving 7 bases between them. This CDR3 comprises 15 residues. Looked up from germline, CDR1 is WNHNN and CDR2 is SYGVQD (reference sequence). The CDR3, as DNA: TGCGCCAGCAGTGAGTCAGGGGTTAGCACAGATACGCAGTATTTT. Encoded protein: CASSESGVSTDTQYF.

The V call is TRBV7-6, the J call TRBJ1-2; TRBD1 is a possible D gene (5 bases). The CDR3 runs to 15 residues. Germline CDR1 reads SGHVS; CDR2 reads FNYEAQ. V gave up 4 bases and J gave up 3 bases, with 15 bases separating them. The CDR3 region has the DNA TGTGCCAGCAGCTCAGGAGGGGAGCAAGACTATGGCTACACCTTC. It translates to CASSSGGEQDYGYTF.

This clone was detected a few times. The junction differs from germline at one of its ends, possibly a read error. The chain employs TRBV19 and TRBJ2-1; D gene ambiguous. CDR1 is LNHDA and CDR2 is SQIVND in the germline V gene (reference sequence). CDR3 length: 13 amino acids. CDR3 bases: TGTGCCAGTAGTATCTACTCCAACAATGAGCAGTTCTTC. As protein: CASSIYSNNEQFF. Full variable domain (rest looked up from reference TRBV19 and TRBJ2-1): DGGITQSPKYLFRKEGQNVTLSCEQNLNHDAMYWYRQDPGQGLRLIYYSQIVNDFQKGDIAEGYSVSREKKESFPLTVTSAQKNPTAFYLCASSIYSNNEQFFGPGTRLTVL.

In this sample, this clone turned up a few times. J is TRBJ1-1 and V is TRBV12-5; 8 bases are shared with TRBD1. V was pared by 1 base and J by 5 bases, with 6 bases of the junction left unmatched. The germline CDR1 and CDR2 sequences are LGHNT and FRNRAP. CDR3 size: 15 residues. CDR3: CASGLGQGAGTEAFF. CDR3 in DNA: TGTGCTAGTGGTTTGGGGCAGGGGGCGGGAACTGAAGCTTTCTTT.

V gene TRBV11-3 combines with J gene TRBJ2-1, with TRBD2 identical over 13 bases. Germline V gene lookup returns CDR1 SGHNT and CDR2 YENEEA. J was trimmed by 7 bases and V by 5 bases; bases with no gene match: 8. CDR3 length: 16 residues. CDR3 loop: CASSLILAGGRNEQFF. The CDR3 coding sequence is TGTGCCAGCAGCCTGATACTAGCGGGGGGGCGGAATGAGCAGTTCTTC.

The chain employs TRBV4-2 and TRBJ2-1; the match to TRBD2 covers 8 bases. This CDR3 region has 15 residues. Germline trimming cut 2 bases from V and 8 bases from J; bases unmatched to any gene: 8. The germline V gene has CDR1 LGHNA and CDR2 YNFKEQ. The CDR3 loop reads CASSQSQRGHDEQFF. The CDR3 nucleotides are TGTGCCAGCAGCCAATCCCAGCGGGGGCATGATGAGCAGTTCTTC.

This chain uses TRBV27 with TRBJ2-7, with 8 bases lining up with TRBD1. Germline CDR1 is MNHEY and CDR2 is SMNVEV (reference sequence). J gave up 4 bases and V 1 base, and 12 bases lay outside the gene matches. The CDR3 has 17 residues. The CDR3 sequence: CASSLWDRFTGSYEQYF. The CDR3 nucleotides read TGTGCCAGCAGTTTATGGGACAGGTTCACCGGATCTTACGAGCAGTACTTC.

The sample holds a few counts of this clone. The V gene is TRBV6-1, the J gene TRBJ1-3; D may be TRBD1 (6 bases). The CDR3 contains 16 residues. V dropped 3 bases and J dropped 0 bases, with 12 bases sitting between them. The germline gives CDR1 MNHNS, CDR2 SASEGT. In nucleotides, the CDR3 is TGTGCCAGCAGTGAGGGACACCCGAGCTCTGGAAACACCATATATTTT. This encodes CASSEGHPSSGNTIYF.

The chain links TRBV5-5 to TRBJ1-1; 8 bases agree with TRBD1. Trimming cost V 4 bases and J 4 bases; bases outside gene matches: 6. In germline, CDR1 is SGHKS, CDR2 YYEKEE (reference sequence). CDR3 length: 14 residues. CDR3 DNA: TGTGCCAGCAGCATGACAGGGGAACTCACTGAAGCTTTCTTT. Protein: CASSMTGELTEAFF.

This chain uses TRBV7-9 with TRBJ2-2; TRBD1 aligns across 8 bases. The germline V gene has CDR1 SEHNR and CDR2 FQNEAQ (reference sequence). The ends lost 5 bases at V and 3 bases at J; junction bases unmatched: 5. This CDR3 has 15 amino acids. DNA for the CDR3: TGTGCCAGCAGCGGACAGGGCCTCTACACCGGGGAGCTGTTTTTT. Its translation: CASSGQGLYTGELFF.

In its sample, this clone was seen a few times. V gene TRBV2 combines with J gene TRBJ1-3; D possibly corresponds to TRBD1 (6 bases). Trimming removed 8 bases from V and 0 bases from J, with 11 bases in between. This CDR3 is 14 amino acids long. Germline CDR1 and CDR2: SNHLY and FYNNEI. CDR3 bases: TGTGCCAGCGCCGGACAGAGCTCTGGAAACACCATATATTTT. It is translated as CASAGQSSGNTIYF. The full variable domain, in which reference TRBV2 and TRBJ1-3 provide the parts outside the CDR3, is EPEVTQTPSHQVTQMGQEVILRCVPISNHLYFYWYRQILGQKVEFLVSFYNNEISEKSEIFDDQFSVERPDGSNFTLKIRSTKLEDSAMYFCASAGQSSGNTIYFGEGSWLTVV.

J is TRBJ1-4 and V is TRBV28; D gene uncertain. The CDR3 runs to 15 residues. Germline assignment: CDR1 MDHEN and CDR2 SYDVKM. V was pared by 6 bases and J by 4 bases, with 15 bases between. CDR3 residues: CASSATEFDNEKLFF. The CDR3 DNA reads as TGTGCCAGCAGCGCCACAGAGTTTGATAATGAAAAACTGTTTTTT. Supplemented by reference TRBV28 and TRBJ1-4, the full variable domain reads DVKVTQSSRYLVKRTGEKVFLECVQDMDHENMFWYRQDPGLGLRLIYFSYDVKMKEKGDIPEGYSVSREKKERFSLILESASTNQTSMYLCASSATEFDNEKLFFGSGTQLSVL.

The gene calls are TRBV25-1 and TRBJ2-1; 7 nucleotides match TRBD2. This CDR3 is 13 amino acids long. The V and J ends lost 7 bases and 8 bases, in that order; junction bases with no gene match: 8. CDR1 is MGHDK and CDR2 is SYGVNS in the germline V gene. The CDR3 sequence is CASNRGVSDEQFF. The CDR3 bases are TGTGCCAGCAATCGGGGGGTATCTGATGAGCAGTTCTTC.

As for this clone: A junction end diverges from the germline sequence, so it may reflect a read error. The V call is TRBV7-9, the J call TRBJ2-2, with D unclear. This CDR3 is 12 amino acids long. CDR1 is SEHNR, CDR2 FQNEAQ, per germline (reference sequence). In nucleotides, the CDR3 is TGTTCCAGCAGCCGCGGTTCCGGGGAGCTGTTTTTT. Translating gives CSSSRGSGELFF.

The chain combines TRBV29-1 with TRBJ2-6, with D hard to call. Germline V CDR1 and CDR2: SQVTM, ANQGSEA. CDR3 size: 17 residues. V was pared by 0 bases and J by 0 bases, with 12 bases between. This CDR3 is CSVEDLQAPSGANVLTF. DNA for the CDR3: TGCAGCGTTGAAGATTTGCAGGCCCCCTCTGGGGCCAACGTCCTGACTTTC.

The chain has TRBV5-1 and TRBJ2-3; 7 nucleotides agree with TRBD1. CDR3 length: 14 amino acids. The V segment lost 2 bases and the J segment 4 bases; nucleotides outside the gene matches: 4. Germline CDR1 reads SGHRS; CDR2 reads YFSETQ. CDR3 sequence reads: CASSFGTEADTQYF. CDR3 nucleotide sequence: TGCGCCAGCAGCTTCGGGACAGAGGCAGATACGCAGTATTTT.

The V call is TRBV5-1, the J call TRBJ2-5; 14 bases are a match to TRBD2. The CDR3 covers 16 residues. The germline V gene has CDR1 SGHRS and CDR2 YFSETQ. Trimming at V came to 2 bases and at J to 5 bases, leaving 5 bases not matched to a gene. CDR3 coding DNA: TGCGCCAGCAGCTTCGGGACTAGCGGGAGCGGGGAGACCCAGTACTTC. Its translation is CASSFGTSGSGETQYF.

There are a few counts of this clone. The CDR3 bases are TGTGCCAGCTCACCTTCGACAGGTCCCTACGAGCAGTACTTC. Amino acid sequence: CASSPSTGPYEQYF. The J gene is TRBJ2-7, the V gene TRBV18, with D possibly TRBD1 on 6 matching bases. Per the germline V gene, CDR1 is KGHSH and CDR2 is LQKENI. The CDR3 totals 14 residues. V was clipped by 3 bases and J by 2 bases, with 11 bases between them.

This clone came up once. J is TRBJ2-3 and V is TRBV7-6; 7 bases map to TRBD1. CDR1 and CDR2 (germline): SGHVS, FNYEAQ. This CDR3 comprises 14 residues. The V segment lost 1 base and the J segment 3 bases; nucleotides outside the gene matches: 1. The CDR3 reads CASSLGQGTDTQYF. As DNA, the CDR3 is TGTGCCAGCAGCTTAGGACAGGGAACAGATACGCAGTATTTT.

This chain joins TRBV15 and TRBJ2-3; tentatively, D is TRBD2 (5 bases). This CDR3 comprises 14 residues. V was trimmed by 5 bases and J by 8 bases, leaving 17 bases between them. CDR1 and CDR2 from the germline V gene are LNHNV and YYDKDF (reference sequence). DNA for the CDR3: TGTGCCACCAGCCCTGACCTTAGCGTGGGTACGCAGTATTTT. Protein: CATSPDLSVGTQYF. The full variable domain, rest sourced from reference TRBV15 and TRBJ2-3, is DAMVIQNPRYQVTQFGKPVTLSCSQTLNHNVMYWYQQKSSQAPKLLFHYYDKDFNNEADTPDNFQSRRPNTSFCFLDIRSPGLGDTAMYLCATSPDLSVGTQYFGPGTRLTVL.

The chain joins TRBV29-1 to TRBJ2-1; 7 positions match TRBD2. Germline CDR1 reads SQVTM; CDR2 reads ANQGSEA. This CDR3 region has 17 residues. V was pared by 0 bases and J by 4 bases, with 12 bases of the junction left unmatched. The CDR3, as DNA: TGCAGCGTTGAAGATACGTACGGGGGGTGGAATTACAATGAGCAGTTCTTC. Protein: CSVEDTYGGWNYNEQFF.